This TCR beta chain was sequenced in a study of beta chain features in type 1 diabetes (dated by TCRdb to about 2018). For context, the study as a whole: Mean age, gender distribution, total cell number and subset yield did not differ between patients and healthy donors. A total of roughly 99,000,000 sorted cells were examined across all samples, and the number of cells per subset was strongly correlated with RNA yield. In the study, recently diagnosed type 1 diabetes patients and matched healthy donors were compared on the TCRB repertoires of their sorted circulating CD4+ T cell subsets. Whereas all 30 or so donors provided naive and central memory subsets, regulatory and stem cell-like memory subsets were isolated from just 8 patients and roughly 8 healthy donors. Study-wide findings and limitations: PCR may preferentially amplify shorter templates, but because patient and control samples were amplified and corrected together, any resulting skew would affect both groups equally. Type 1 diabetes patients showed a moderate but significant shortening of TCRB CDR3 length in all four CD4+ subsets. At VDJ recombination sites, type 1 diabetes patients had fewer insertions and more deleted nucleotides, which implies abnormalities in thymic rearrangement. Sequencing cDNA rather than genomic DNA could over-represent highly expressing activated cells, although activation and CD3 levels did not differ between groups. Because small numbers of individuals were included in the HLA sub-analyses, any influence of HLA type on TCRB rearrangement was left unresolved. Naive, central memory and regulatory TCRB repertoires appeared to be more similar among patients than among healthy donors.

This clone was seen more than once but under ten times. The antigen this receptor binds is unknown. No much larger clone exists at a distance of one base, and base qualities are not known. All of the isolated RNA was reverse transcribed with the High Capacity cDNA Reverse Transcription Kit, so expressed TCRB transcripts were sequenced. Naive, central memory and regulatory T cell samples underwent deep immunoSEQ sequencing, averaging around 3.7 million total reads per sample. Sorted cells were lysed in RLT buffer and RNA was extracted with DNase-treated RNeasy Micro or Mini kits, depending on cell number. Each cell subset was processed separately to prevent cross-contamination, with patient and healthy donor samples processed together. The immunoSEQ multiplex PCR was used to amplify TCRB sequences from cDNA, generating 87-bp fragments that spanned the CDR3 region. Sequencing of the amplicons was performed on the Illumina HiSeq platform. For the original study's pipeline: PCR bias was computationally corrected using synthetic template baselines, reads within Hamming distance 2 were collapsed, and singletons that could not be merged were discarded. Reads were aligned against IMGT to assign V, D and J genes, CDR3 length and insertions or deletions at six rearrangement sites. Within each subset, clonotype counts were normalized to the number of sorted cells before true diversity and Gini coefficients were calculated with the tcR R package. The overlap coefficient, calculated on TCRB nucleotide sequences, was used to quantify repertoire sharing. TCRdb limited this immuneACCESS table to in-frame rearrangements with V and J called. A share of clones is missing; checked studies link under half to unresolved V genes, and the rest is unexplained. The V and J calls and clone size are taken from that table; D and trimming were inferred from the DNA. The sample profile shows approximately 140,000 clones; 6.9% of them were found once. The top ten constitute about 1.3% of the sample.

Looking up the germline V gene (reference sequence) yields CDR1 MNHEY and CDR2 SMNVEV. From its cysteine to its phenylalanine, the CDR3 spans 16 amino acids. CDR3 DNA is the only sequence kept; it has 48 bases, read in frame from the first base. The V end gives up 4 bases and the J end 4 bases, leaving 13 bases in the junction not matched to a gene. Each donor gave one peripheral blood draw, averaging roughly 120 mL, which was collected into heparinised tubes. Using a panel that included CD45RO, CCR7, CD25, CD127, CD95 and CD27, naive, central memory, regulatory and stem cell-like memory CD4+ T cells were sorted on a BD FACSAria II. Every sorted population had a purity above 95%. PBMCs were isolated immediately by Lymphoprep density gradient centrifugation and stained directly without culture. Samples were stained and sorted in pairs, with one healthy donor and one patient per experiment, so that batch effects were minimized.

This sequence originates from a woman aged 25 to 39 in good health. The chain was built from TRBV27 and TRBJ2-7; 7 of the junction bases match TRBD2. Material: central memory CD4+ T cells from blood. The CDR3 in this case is CASSSPRGGRGYEQYF. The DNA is TGTGCCAGCAGTTCGCCTCGCGGGGGAAGAGGGTACGAGCAGTACTTC.